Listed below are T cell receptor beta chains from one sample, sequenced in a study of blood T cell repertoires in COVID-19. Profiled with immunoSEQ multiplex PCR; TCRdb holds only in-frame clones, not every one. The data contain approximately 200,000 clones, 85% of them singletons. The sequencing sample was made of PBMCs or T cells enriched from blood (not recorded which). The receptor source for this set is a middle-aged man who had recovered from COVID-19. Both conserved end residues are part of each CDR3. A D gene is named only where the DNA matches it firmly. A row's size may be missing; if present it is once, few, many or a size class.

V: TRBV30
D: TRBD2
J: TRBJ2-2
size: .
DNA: TGTGCCTGGAGTGTACAGGGACTAGCTTTAACCGGGGAGCTGTTTTTT
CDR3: CAWSVQGLALTGELFF

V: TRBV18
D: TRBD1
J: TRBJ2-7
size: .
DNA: TGTGCCAGCCACAGAGGACAGGTCAGACCCTACGAGCAGTACTTC
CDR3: CASHRGQVRPYEQYF

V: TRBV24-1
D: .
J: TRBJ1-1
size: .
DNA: TGTGCCACCAGTGATCCCCGAATGCGCAGGGAGGGCACTGAAGCTTTCTTT
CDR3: CATSDPRMRREGTEAFF

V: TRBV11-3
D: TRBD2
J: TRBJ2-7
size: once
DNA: TGTGCCAGCAGCTTAGGTAGCGGGAGGCGAAACGAGCAGTACTTC
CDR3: CASSLGSGRRNEQYF

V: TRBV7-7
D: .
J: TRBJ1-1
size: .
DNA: TGTGCTAGCAGCAGGAGGGAGAACACTGAAGCTTTCTTT
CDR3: CASSRRENTEAFF

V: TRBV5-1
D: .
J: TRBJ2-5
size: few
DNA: TGCGCCAGCAGCTTGATTGGGCGGGCGCAAGAGACCCAGTACTTC
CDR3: CASSLIGRAQETQYF

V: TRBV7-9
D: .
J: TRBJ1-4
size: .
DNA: TGTGCCAGCAGCCCCACGACAGAAAAACTGTTTTTT
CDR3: CASSPTTEKLFF

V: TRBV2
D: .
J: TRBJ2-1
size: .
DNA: TGTGCCAGCAGACTTGACTCCAATGAGCAGTTCTTC
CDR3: CASRLDSNEQFF

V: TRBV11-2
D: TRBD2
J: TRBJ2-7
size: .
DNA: TGTGCCAGCAGCTCCCTAAGGGCTAGCGGATACGAGCAGTACTTC
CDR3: CASSSLRASGYEQYF

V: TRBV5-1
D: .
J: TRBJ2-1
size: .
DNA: TGCGCCAGCAGCTTGCCCAACAATGAGCAGTTCTTC
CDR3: CASSLPNNEQFF

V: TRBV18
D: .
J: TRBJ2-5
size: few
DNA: TGTGCCAGCTCCAACCGGCAGGGGGGAGAGACCCAGTACTTC
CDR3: CASSNRQGGETQYF

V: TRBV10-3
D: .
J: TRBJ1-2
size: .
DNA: TGTGCCATCAGTGATGGCTCGGAGAACTATGGCTACACCTTC
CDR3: CAISDGSENYGYTF

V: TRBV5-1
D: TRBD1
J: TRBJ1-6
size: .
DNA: TGCGCCAGCAGCGGACGGGACAGTGGGAATTCACCCCTCCACTTT
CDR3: CASSGRDSGNSPLHF

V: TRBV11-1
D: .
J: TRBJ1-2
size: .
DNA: TGTGCCAGCAGCCGAGAGGGGGGGAGAGGCTACACCTTC
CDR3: CASSREGGRGYTF

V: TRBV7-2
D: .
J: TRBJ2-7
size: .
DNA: TGTGCCAGCAGCCCCTGGGGAGGACCAAGCTCCTACGAGCAGTACTTC
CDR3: CASSPWGGPSSYEQYF

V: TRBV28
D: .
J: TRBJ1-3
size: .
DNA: TGTGCCAGCAGCCCCCCCCGGGGCTCTGGAAACACCATATATTTT
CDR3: CASSPPRGSGNTIYF

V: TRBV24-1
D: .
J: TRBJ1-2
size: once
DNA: TGTGCCACCAGTGATTGGGGCGATGGCTACACCTTC
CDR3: CATSDWGDGYTF

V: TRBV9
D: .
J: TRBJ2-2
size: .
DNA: TGTGCCAGCAGCCCTAAAACCGGGGAGCTGTTTTTT
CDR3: CASSPKTGELFF

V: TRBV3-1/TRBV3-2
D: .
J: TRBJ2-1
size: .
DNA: TGTGCCAGCCGGCCCCCTTCAGGAGAGCAGTTCTTC
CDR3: CASRPPSGEQFF

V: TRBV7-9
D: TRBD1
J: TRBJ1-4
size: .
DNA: TGTGCCAGCAGCTTAGGACAGGGGGCAAATGAAAAACTGTTTTTT
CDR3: CASSLGQGANEKLFF

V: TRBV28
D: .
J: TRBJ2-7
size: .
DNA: TGTGCCAGCAGTAAAAAAGGGACTTACGAGCAGTACTTC
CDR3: CASSKKGTYEQYF

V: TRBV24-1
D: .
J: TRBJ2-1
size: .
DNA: TGTGCCACCAGTAACAATCAGGGCAGTGAGCAGTTCTTC
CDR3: CATSNNQGSEQFF

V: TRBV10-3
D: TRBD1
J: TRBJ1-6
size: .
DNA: TGTGCCATCAGTGAGCCCTTTGGGACAGGGAATTCACCCCTCCACTTT
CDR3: CAISEPFGTGNSPLHF

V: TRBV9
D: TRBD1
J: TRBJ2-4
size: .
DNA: TGTGCCAGCAACCCGGGACAGGGGGCCGTAGCCAAAAACATTCAGTACTTC
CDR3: CASNPGQGAVAKNIQYF

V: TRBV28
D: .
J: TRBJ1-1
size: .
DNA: TGTGCCAGCAGAAAGCAGGGGAACACTGAAGCTTTCTTT
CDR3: CASRKQGNTEAFF

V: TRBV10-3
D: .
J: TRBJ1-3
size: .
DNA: TGTGCCATCAGTGGGCCCGCCGGAAACACCATATATTTT
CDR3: CAISGPAGNTIYF

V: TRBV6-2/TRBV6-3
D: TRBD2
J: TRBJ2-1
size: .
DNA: TGTGCCAGCAGTTACGACACGCTAGCGGGATGGGGGTATGAGCAGTTCTTC
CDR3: CASSYDTLAGWGYEQFF

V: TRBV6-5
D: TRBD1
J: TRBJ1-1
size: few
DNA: TGTGCCAGCAAATACTTTACAGGGGGCCCTGAAGCTTTCTTT
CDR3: CASKYFTGGPEAFF

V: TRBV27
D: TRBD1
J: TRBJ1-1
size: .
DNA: TGTGCCAGCCGGGACAGTCATTCGAACACTGAAGCTTTCTTT
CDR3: CASRDSHSNTEAFF

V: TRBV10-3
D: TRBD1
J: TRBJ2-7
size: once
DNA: TGTGCCATCAGTGATAGGTGGCAGGGGGCTGAGTACGAGCAGTACTTC
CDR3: CAISDRWQGAEYEQYF

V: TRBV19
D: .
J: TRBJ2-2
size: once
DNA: TGTGCCAGTAGTATTGGTCTAGCGATGGAGCTGTTTTTT
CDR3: CASSIGLAMELFF

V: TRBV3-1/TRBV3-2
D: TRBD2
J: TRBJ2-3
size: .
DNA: TGTGCCAGCAGCCAACCCGGTCTAGCGGGGGCCACAGATACGCAGTATTTT
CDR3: CASSQPGLAGATDTQYF

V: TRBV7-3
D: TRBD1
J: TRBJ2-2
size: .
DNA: TGTGCCAGCCACCCGGGACAGGGGGCCGCCGGGGAGCTGTTTTTT
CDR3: CASHPGQGAAGELFF

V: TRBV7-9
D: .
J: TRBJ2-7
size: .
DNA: TGTGCCAGCAGCTACGCACTAGTGGACCCCTACGAGCAGTACTTC
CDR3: CASSYALVDPYEQYF

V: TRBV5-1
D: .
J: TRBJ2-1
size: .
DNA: TGCGCCAGCAGCTTCGGCGGTGACAATGAGCAGTTCTTC
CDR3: CASSFGGDNEQFF

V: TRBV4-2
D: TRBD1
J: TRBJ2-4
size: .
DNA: TGTGCCAGCAGCCAAGCGACACAGGGGGTGACCAAAAACATTCAGTACTTC
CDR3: CASSQATQGVTKNIQYF

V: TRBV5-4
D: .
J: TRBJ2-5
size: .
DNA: TGTGCCAGCAGCTTAATAAAAGAGACCCAGTACTTC
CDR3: CASSLIKETQYF

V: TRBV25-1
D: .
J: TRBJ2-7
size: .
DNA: TGTGCCAGCAGGACTCCGGGGTCCTACGAGCAGTACTTC
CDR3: CASRTPGSYEQYF

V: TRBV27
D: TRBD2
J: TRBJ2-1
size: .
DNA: TGTGCCAGCAGTACCATCCGACTAGCGGGAGCACCCTACAATGAGCAGTTCTTC
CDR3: CASSTIRLAGAPYNEQFF

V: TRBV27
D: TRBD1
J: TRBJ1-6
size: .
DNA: TGTGCCAGCAGTTTCCCCAGGGGGCCCCTCCACTTT
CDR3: CASSFPRGPLHF

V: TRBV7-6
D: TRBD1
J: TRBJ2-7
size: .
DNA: TGTGCCAGCAGCTTAGGACAGGGGACTTCCTACGAGCAGTACTTC
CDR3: CASSLGQGTSYEQYF

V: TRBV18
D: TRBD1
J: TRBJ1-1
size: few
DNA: TGTGCCAGCTCGCCGCGGACAGGGGGGCACACTGAAGCTTTCTTT
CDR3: CASSPRTGGHTEAFF

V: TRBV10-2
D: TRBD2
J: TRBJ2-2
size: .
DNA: TGCGCCAGCAGTGAGGGGAGGGGTCGGACCGGGGAGCTGTTTTTT
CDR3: CASSEGRGRTGELFF

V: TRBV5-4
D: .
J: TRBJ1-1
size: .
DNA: TGTGCCAGCAGCTTGGAATCCTTAATGAACACTGAAGCTTTCTTT
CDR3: CASSLESLMNTEAFF

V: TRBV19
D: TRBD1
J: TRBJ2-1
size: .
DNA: TGTGCCAGTAGTATAGTGGGACAGGGCCCCCATGAGCAGTTCTTC
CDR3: CASSIVGQGPHEQFF

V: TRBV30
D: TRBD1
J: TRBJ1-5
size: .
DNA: TGTGCCTGGAGTGCCACAGGGGGTATTCAGCCCCAGCATTTT
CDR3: CAWSATGGIQPQHF

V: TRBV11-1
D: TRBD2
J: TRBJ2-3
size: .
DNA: TGTGCCAGCAGCTTAGGGGCGGGAGGGCCGACAGATACGCAGTATTTT
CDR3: CASSLGAGGPTDTQYF

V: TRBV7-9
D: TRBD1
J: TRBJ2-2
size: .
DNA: TGTGCCAGCAGCTTAGCGACAGGGCAGGGCGCCGGGGAGCTGTTTTTT
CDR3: CASSLATGQGAGELFF

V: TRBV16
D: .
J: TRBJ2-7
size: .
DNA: TGTGCCAGCAGCCAATCCTCAGGGGCCTACTCCTACGAGCAGTACTTC
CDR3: CASSQSSGAYSYEQYF

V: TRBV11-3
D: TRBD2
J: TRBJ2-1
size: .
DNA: TGTGCCAGCAGCTTCAACCTAGCGGGAGGGTACAATGAGCAGTTCTTC
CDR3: CASSFNLAGGYNEQFF

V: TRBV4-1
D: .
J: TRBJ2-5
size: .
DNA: TGCGCCAGCAGCCAAGAACAGGGTGGTAAAGAGACCCAGTACTTC
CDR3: CASSQEQGGKETQYF

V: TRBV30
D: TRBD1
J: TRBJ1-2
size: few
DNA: TGTGCCTGGAGTCCGGGACAGGGAAAGTATGGCTACACCTTC
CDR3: CAWSPGQGKYGYTF

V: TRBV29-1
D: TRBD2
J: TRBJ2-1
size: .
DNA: TGCAGCGTCGATCTAGCGGGAGTCGGAGATGAGCAGTTCTTC
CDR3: CSVDLAGVGDEQFF

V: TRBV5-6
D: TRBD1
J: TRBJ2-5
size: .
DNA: TGTGCCAGCAACCGACAGGGTGAGGAGACCCAGTACTTC
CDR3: CASNRQGEETQYF

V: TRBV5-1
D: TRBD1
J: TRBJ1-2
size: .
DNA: TGCGCCAGCAGCCCGCCCCAGGGGGCAACGCCTGGCTACACCTTC
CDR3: CASSPPQGATPGYTF

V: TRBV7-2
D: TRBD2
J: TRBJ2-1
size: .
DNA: TGTGCCACTCAGAGGGCCCCTAGCGGAACTAGCTCCTACAATGAGCAGTTCTTC
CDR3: CATQRAPSGTSSYNEQFF

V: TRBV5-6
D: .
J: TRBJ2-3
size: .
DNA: TGTGCCAGCAGCTTGCAGGGACACCATACGCAGTATTTT
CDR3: CASSLQGHHTQYF